The rows below give T cell receptor beta chains drawn from one sample of a study of blood T cell repertoires in COVID-19. Repertoires were generated with immunoSEQ multiplex PCR, while TCRdb's copy carries only in-frame clones and drops some. Among roughly 130,000 clones listed, approximately 80% were seen once. The source material was peripheral blood. Receptors originate from a woman aged 45-65 years with acute or convalescent COVID-19. CDR3s include the opening cysteine and the closing phenylalanine or tryptophan. A D gene is named only where the DNA matches it firmly. Clone size is not always given. Where it is, it says once, few, many or a class for expanded clones.

clone_size,j_call,d_call,v_call,cdr3_nt,cdr3_aa
.,TRBJ2-7,TRBD1,TRBV10-3,TGTGCCATCAGTGAACAGGGGTCACCCTACGAGCAGTACTTC,CAISEQGSPYEQYF
.,TRBJ2-1,TRBD1,TRBV5-8,TGTGCCAGCAGCTCCGGGACAGGGTGGGATGAGCAGTTCTTC,CASSSGTGWDEQFF
.,TRBJ1-6,.,TRBV30,TGTGCCTGGAGTGCACAGGGACGGTCACCCCTCCACTTT,CAWSAQGRSPLHF
.,TRBJ2-2,.,TRBV7-3,TGTGCCAGCAGCTTCGGGACATTTGGAAGCACCGGGGAGCTGTTTTTT,CASSFGTFGSTGELFF
.,TRBJ1-6,.,TRBV30,TGTGCCTGGAATCCCAATGTCTATAATTCACCCCTCCACTTT,CAWNPNVYNSPLHF
once,TRBJ1-4,TRBD1,TRBV10-2,TGCGCCAGCAGTGAGAGGGCAGGGGGATCGGATGAAAAACTGTTTTTT,CASSERAGGSDEKLFF
.,TRBJ1-4,TRBD1,TRBV20-1,TGCAGTGCTAGTTTCTCAGGACAGGGGGGTGAAAAACTGTTTTTT,CSASFSGQGGEKLFF
.,TRBJ2-3,TRBD2,TRBV2,TGTGCCAGCAGTCCGCGGACTAGCGGTACTAGCACAGATACGCAGTATTTT,CASSPRTSGTSTDTQYF
.,TRBJ1-1,.,TRBV6-5,TGTGCCAGCAGGGACTTCCCGGGGACTGAAGCTTTCTTT,CASRDFPGTEAFF
.,TRBJ1-6,.,TRBV11-2,TGTGCCAGCAGCCCCCAACAGAATTCACCCCTCCACTTT,CASSPQQNSPLHF
.,TRBJ1-2,TRBD1,TRBV28,TGTGCCAGCTCCGTTCCGGGACAGCACTCCTATGGCTACACCTTC,CASSVPGQHSYGYTF
.,TRBJ1-2,TRBD1,TRBV5-1,TGCGCCAGCAGCGTAAATACAGGGGAAGGCTACACCTTC,CASSVNTGEGYTF
once,TRBJ2-1,.,TRBV9,TGTGCCAGCAGCGTAGGAGCAAGGGGCTACAATGAGCAGTTCTTC,CASSVGARGYNEQFF
.,TRBJ1-1,TRBD1,TRBV19,TGTGCCAGTAGTCCTCGGACAGGGGGAACTGAAGCTTTCTTT,CASSPRTGGTEAFF
.,TRBJ2-3,TRBD2,TRBV19,TGTGCCAGTAGTGACCGGGGGGGCACAGATACGCAGTATTTT,CASSDRGGTDTQYF
.,TRBJ1-1,TRBD1,TRBV2,TGTGCCAGCAGTGAAGCAAGACAGGGAGGCACTGAAGCTTTCTTT,CASSEARQGGTEAFF
.,TRBJ1-5,TRBD1,TRBV18,TGTGCCAGCTCATCGACAGGGAATCAGCCCCAGCATTTT,CASSSTGNQPQHF
few,TRBJ2-2,.,TRBV18,TGTGCCAGCTCACCGGCAGGATTGAACACCGGGGAGCTGTTTTTT,CASSPAGLNTGELFF
.,TRBJ2-7,.,TRBV11-2,TGTGCCAGCAGCTTCTACAGCTACGAGCAGTACTTC,CASSFYSYEQYF
.,TRBJ1-3,.,TRBV7-9,TGTGCCAGCAGCCCACAAGGGGTGAGGGGAAACACCATATATTTT,CASSPQGVRGNTIYF
.,TRBJ2-1,TRBD2,TRBV5-1,TGCGCCAGCAGCTCGACTAGCGGGCTCTACAATGAGCAGTTCTTC,CASSSTSGLYNEQFF
few,TRBJ2-6,TRBD1,TRBV6-2/TRBV6-3,TGTGCCAGCAGTTACGCCCACCGGGACAGGGTTAGCTCTGGGGCCAACGTCCTGACTTTC,CASSYAHRDRVSSGANVLTF
.,TRBJ1-1,.,TRBV6-5,TGTGCCAGCCGGTTGGACACTGAAGCTTTCTTT,CASRLDTEAFF
once,TRBJ1-2,.,TRBV11-1,TGTGCCAGCAGCCCAAGACAGAGCTATGGCTACACCTTC,CASSPRQSYGYTF
few,TRBJ1-1,.,TRBV5-1,TGCGCCAGCAGCCCGACCGTGACAGTGAACACTGAAGCTTTCTTT,CASSPTVTVNTEAFF
few,TRBJ2-1,.,TRBV14,TGTGCCAGCAGCCAAAACCTAGCCGGTGAGCAGTTCTTC,CASSQNLAGEQFF
.,TRBJ2-2,TRBD1,TRBV5-1,TGCGCCAGCAGCCTCGACTCGGACAGGTCCGGGGAGCTGTTTTTT,CASSLDSDRSGELFF
once,TRBJ1-3,TRBD1,TRBV19,TGTGCCAGTAGTATGAACAGGGGCTCAGGAAACACCATATATTTT,CASSMNRGSGNTIYF
.,TRBJ1-3,.,TRBV6-1,TGTGCCAGCAGTGAAGCGGCGGGCTCTGGAAACACCATATATTTT,CASSEAAGSGNTIYF
.,TRBJ1-3,.,TRBV2,TGTGCCAGCAGTGAAATGGGACATTCCCTTTCTGGAAACACCATATATTTT,CASSEMGHSLSGNTIYF
few,TRBJ1-4,.,TRBV6-5,TGTGCCAGCAGTACGGGACACGCAACTAATGAAAAACTGTTTTTT,CASSTGHATNEKLFF
.,TRBJ1-2,.,TRBV6-5,TGTGCCAGCAGTTACCTTCCGACAAAGCGGACCTATGGCTACACCTTC,CASSYLPTKRTYGYTF
.,TRBJ1-1,TRBD1,TRBV9,TGTGCCAGCAGCGCTCGGGACAGGATGGACACTGAAGCTTTCTTT,CASSARDRMDTEAFF
.,TRBJ1-1,.,TRBV5-8,TGTGCCAGCAGCTTTGGCAGGGGTATCACTGAAGCTTTCTTT,CASSFGRGITEAFF
few,TRBJ1-2,.,TRBV11-2,TGTGCCAGCAGCCCCTACGACCCTAGTGTCTATGGCTACACCTTC,CASSPYDPSVYGYTF
.,TRBJ2-6,TRBD1,TRBV25-1,TGTGCCAGCAGTGAACCGGGACAGACCTCGACTGGGGCCAACGTCCTGACTTTC,CASSEPGQTSTGANVLTF
.,TRBJ1-1,.,TRBV30,TGTGCCTGGAGACCAGGGCCGGGCACTGAAGCTTTCTTT,CAWRPGPGTEAFF
.,TRBJ2-7,TRBD1,TRBV10-3,TGTGCCAGTCGGGACAGCACCTACGAGCAGTACTTC,CASRDSTYEQYF
.,TRBJ2-1,.,TRBV6-1,TGTGCCAGCAGTGAATCCTGGGGCCCGACCGATGAGCAGTTCTTC,CASSESWGPTDEQFF
.,TRBJ2-3,TRBD1,TRBV5-6,TGTGCCAGCAGCCCGGACAGGGGGCGCGGGGATACGCAGTATTTT,CASSPDRGRGDTQYF
.,TRBJ1-4,.,TRBV7-8,TGTGCCAGCAGCTCGACAGTAGCTAATGAAAAACTGTTTTTT,CASSSTVANEKLFF
few,TRBJ1-5,.,TRBV28,TGTGCCAGCAGTTCAGGGGTGGGGCAGCCCCAGCATTTT,CASSSGVGQPQHF
once,TRBJ1-2,.,TRBV28,TGTGCCAGCAGTTTAGAAGGTCAGGGTTATGGCTACACCTTC,CASSLEGQGYGYTF
.,TRBJ2-1,.,TRBV5-4,TGTGCCAGCAGCTCGATGTTTAGGGCGGGCAATGAGCAGTTCTTC,CASSSMFRAGNEQFF
.,TRBJ2-1,TRBD2,TRBV4-1,TGCGCCAGCAGCCAAGGGACTAGCGGGGCCCGCTCCTACAATGAGCAGTTCTTC,CASSQGTSGARSYNEQFF
.,TRBJ2-2,.,TRBV24-1,TGTGCCACCAGTGATTTGTACAGTAGTGAAGGCGGGGAGCTGTTTTTT,CATSDLYSSEGGELFF